Listed here are 13 T cell receptor beta chains from one sample, sequenced in a study of human T cells and chemical hapten exposure. Time point specified: patch test 3, about 24 weeks after DPC sensitization. Treatment meaning: therapeutic diphenylcyclopropenone sensitization with weekly scalp DPC. Each CDR3 protein gets one entry after TCRdb re-called the RACE reads with MiXCR. The sample has 190,000 or so distinct CDR3 sequences, 20% to 25% seen once. The sequencing used whole blood, collected in connection with sensitization to the hapten diphenylcyclopropenone (DPC). All receptors come from a woman aged 40 to 50 with alopecia areata. Some clones in this sample may be carry-over from other donors' samples.

This rearrangement joins TRBV28 to TRBJ1-1; D gene unclear. This CDR3 is built from 13 residues. Trimming pared 6 bases from V and 6 bases from J, leaving 14 bases between. Germline assignment: CDR1 MDHEN and CDR2 SYDVKM. CDR3 in DNA: TGTGCCAGCAGGTTGGGTGTGGACGCTGAAGCTTTCTTT. Its protein is CASRLGVDAEAFF. Variable domain in full (rest from reference TRBV28 and TRBJ1-1): DVKVTQSSRYLVKRTGEKVFLECVQDMDHENMFWYRQDPGLGLRLIYFSYDVKMKEKGDIPEGYSVSREKKERFSLILESASTNQTSMYLCASRLGVDAEAFFGQGTRLTVV.

This chain uses TRBV5-5 with TRBJ1-4; D unresolved. The CDR3 loop spans 14 amino acids. The germline V gene has CDR1 SGHKS and CDR2 YYEKEE (reference sequence). V was clipped by 2 bases and J by 5 bases, with 10 bases between them. The CDR3 DNA reads TGTGCCAGCAGCTTCCTGAAGGAGAATGAAAAACTGTTTTTT. As protein: CASSFLKENEKLFF.

The CDR3 DNA reads TGTGCCAGCCGCCCTCGGGGGGCCGGGTCCCACGAGCAGTACTTC. Translated, it gives CASRPRGAGSHEQYF. The chain carries TRBV28 and TRBJ2-7, with D possibly TRBD2 on 7 matching bases. V gave up 8 bases and J gave up 5 bases, with 22 bases separating them. In germline, CDR1 is MDHEN, CDR2 SYDVKM. The CDR3 runs to 15 residues.

This clonotype occurred a few times. The rearrangement links TRBV7-2 to TRBJ1-4; possibly TRBD1 for D (6 bases). The V and J ends lost 3 bases and 7 bases respectively, with 12 bases between them. CDR1 SGHTA and CDR2 FQGNSA come from the germline V gene. This CDR3 is built from 14 residues. CDR3 protein: CASSFGTLGEKLFF. CDR3 DNA sequence: TGTGCCAGCAGCTTTGGGACACTCGGTGAAAAACTGTTTTTT.

The V call is TRBV6-5, the J call TRBJ2-7, with 11 nucleotides matching TRBD2. Unmatched junction bases numbered 8, after V lost 6 bases and J lost 4 bases. The CDR3 length is 15 residues. Germline assignment: CDR1 MNHEY and CDR2 SVGAGI. The CDR3 DNA sequence: TGTGCCAGCAGGGCTCCCGGGACTAGCGGATACGAGCAGTACTTC. Its protein product is CASRAPGTSGYEQYF.

The chain is built from TRBV10-3 and TRBJ2-6; D is tentatively TRBD1 or TRBD2 (5 bases each). Per the germline V gene, CDR1 is ENHRY and CDR2 is SYGVKD. The ends were cut back, 4 bases at V and 0 bases at J, with 13 bases in the middle. This CDR3 comprises 17 residues. This chain's CDR3 is CAISVEGKVSGANVLTF. The CDR3 nucleotides are TGTGCCATCAGTGTCGAGGGGAAGGTCTCTGGGGCCAACGTCCTGACTTTC.

This clonotype was picked up many times. This sequence joins TRBV20-1 and TRBJ1-2, with 8 nucleotides matching TRBD1. With V trimmed by 5 bases and J by 1 base, 12 bases remained unmatched. The germline gives CDR1 DFQATT, CDR2 SNEGSKA (reference sequence). The CDR3 contains 16 residues. CDR3 bases: TGCAGTGCTCACCGACAGGGGACGGCAATTAACTATGGCTACACCTTC. It specifies CSAHRQGTAINYGYTF.

This chain connects TRBV28 to TRBJ2-7; D gene ambiguous. CDR3 length: 14 amino acids. Germline V gene lookup returns CDR1 MDHEN and CDR2 SYDVKM. V was clipped by 4 bases and J by 3 bases, with 13 bases between them. CDR3 loop: CASSSSEGVYEQYF. In DNA form, the CDR3 reads TGTGCCAGCAGTTCGAGCGAAGGAGTCTACGAGCAGTACTTC.

The chain carries TRBV12-3 or TRBV12-4 and TRBJ1-5, with D possibly TRBD1 on 6 matching bases. CDR3 length equals 13 residues. With 6 bases removed from V and 6 bases from J, the gap between germline ends came to 12 bases. The CDR3 region is CASSLQGTQPQHF. DNA of the CDR3: TGTGCCAGCAGCTTACAGGGTACTCAGCCCCAGCATTTT.

Only a few counts were recorded for this clonotype. The chain uses TRBV7-2 and TRBJ2-1; no clear D gene. This CDR3 has 12 amino acids. Looked up from germline, CDR1 is SGHTA and CDR2 is FQGNSA. V shed 6 bases and J shed 13 bases, with 16 bases lying between them. The CDR3 region is CASRSKWTPQFF. The CDR3 coding sequence is TGTGCCAGCAGGTCAAAGTGGACCCCCCAGTTCTTC.

This clonotype appeared a few times. V usage is TRBV20-1 and J usage is TRBJ1-1; a possible D gene is TRBD1 (6 bases). Trimming stripped 3 bases from V and 3 bases from J, with 11 bases between. The V gene's germline CDR1 is DFQATT and CDR2 SNEGSKA (reference sequence). This CDR3 has 13 amino acids. CDR3 DNA sequence: TGCAGTGCTAGGGGGGGGCTGGACACTGAAGCTTTCTTT. Its translation is CSARGGLDTEAFF.

A note on this clonotype: A read error may explain this, as a much larger clone is one base away. The rearrangement uses TRBV6-2 or TRBV6-3 and TRBJ2-3, with 12 bases aligning to TRBD2. Germline CDR1 MNHEY, CDR2 SVGEGT. The junction had 0 bases not matched to a gene; V was cut back by 5 bases and J by 0 bases. The CDR3 has 15 residues. The CDR3 nucleotides are TGTGCCAGCAGTGGACTAGCGGGAAGCACAGATACGCAGTATTTT. It translates to CASSGLAGSTDTQYF.

This clonotype was seen more than once but under ten times. The chain uses TRBV7-2 and TRBJ2-3; D perhaps matches TRBD2 (6 bases). Trimming removed 1 base at V and 3 bases at J, with 8 bases between. The CDR3 extends over 14 amino acids. Germline V gene sequence: CDR1 SGHTA, CDR2 FQGNSA. The CDR3 region is CASSLGGETDTQYF. The CDR3 DNA sequence: TGTGCCAGCAGCTTAGGGGGGGAGACAGATACGCAGTATTTT.